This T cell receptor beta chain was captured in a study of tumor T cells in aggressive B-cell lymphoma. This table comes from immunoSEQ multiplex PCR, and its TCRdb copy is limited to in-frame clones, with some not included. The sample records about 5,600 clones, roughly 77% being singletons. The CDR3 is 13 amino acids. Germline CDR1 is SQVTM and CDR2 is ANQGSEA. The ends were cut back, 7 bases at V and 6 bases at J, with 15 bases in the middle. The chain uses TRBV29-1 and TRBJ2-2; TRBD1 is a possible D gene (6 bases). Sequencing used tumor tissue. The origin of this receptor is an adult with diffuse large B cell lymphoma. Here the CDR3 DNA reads TGCAGCGCTTTTTCAGGGGTAGCCGGGGAGCTGTTTTTT. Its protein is CSAFSGVAGELFF.